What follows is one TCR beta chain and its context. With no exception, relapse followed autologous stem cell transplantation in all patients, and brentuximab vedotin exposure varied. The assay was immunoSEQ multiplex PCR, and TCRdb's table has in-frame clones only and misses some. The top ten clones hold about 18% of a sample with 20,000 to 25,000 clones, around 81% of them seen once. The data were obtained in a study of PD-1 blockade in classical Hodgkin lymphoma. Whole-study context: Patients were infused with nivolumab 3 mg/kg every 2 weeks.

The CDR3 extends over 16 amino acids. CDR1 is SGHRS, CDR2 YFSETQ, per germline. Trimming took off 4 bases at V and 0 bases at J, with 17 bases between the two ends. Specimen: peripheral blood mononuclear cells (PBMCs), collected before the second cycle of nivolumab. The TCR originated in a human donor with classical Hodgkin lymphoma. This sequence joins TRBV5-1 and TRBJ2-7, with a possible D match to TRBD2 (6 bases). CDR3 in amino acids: CASSRGGAGLSYEQYF. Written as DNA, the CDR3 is TGCGCCAGCAGCCGGGGTGGAGCGGGTCTCTCCTACGAGCAGTACTTC.